This TCR beta chain was documented in a study of identical twins. The CDR3 covers 15 residues. Germline V gene data show CDR1 as SEHNR and CDR2 as FQNEAQ (reference sequence). V gave up 5 bases and J gave up 4 bases; unmatched junction bases: 10. Study results and caveats: The conclusions drew on cross-sectional statistical analysis instead of tracking the same donors.

Template switching added a universal primer binding site, and final cDNA carried unique molecular identifiers. Using its own MiXCR run on the 5' RACE reads, TCRdb lists one record per CDR3 protein. This table has about 340,000 distinct CDR3 sequences, 8.5% to 10% appearing once. This clonotype was seen more than once but under ten times. Its antigen is currently unknown. The sequence derives from a woman in her 50s in good health. The J gene is TRBJ1-2, the V gene TRBV7-9, with 7 bases matching TRBD1. Sample: naive T cells sorted from blood. The CDR3 region has the DNA TGTGCCAGCAGCACCCACAGGGGAGTTGGCTATGGCTACACCTTC. Protein: CASSTHRGVGYGYTF.